This T cell receptor beta chain was sequenced during a study of shared clonotypes between healthy human individuals. Study information: CD4 naive and memory got three plates each, CD8 naive two, CD8 memory one.

Concerning this clone: The antigen remains undetermined.

V was shortened by 4 bases and J by 0 bases, with 17 bases between the two germline ends. This CDR3 spans 16 amino acids. The germline V gene encodes CDR1 SGHRS and CDR2 YFSETQ. Overall study findings and caveats: Relative to memory subsets, naive subsets generally showed larger estimated richness.

Method: immunoSEQ multiplex PCR; TCRdb's copy keeps in-frame clones and lacks some. The sample shows roughly 2.4 million clones, approximately 94% of them seen only once. The source material was naive CD4+ T cells sorted from blood. Subset in this sample: CD45RA+ positively selected. This sequence originates from a man aged 18-30 years in good health. The chain is built from TRBV5-1 and TRBJ2-7; D remains unclear. As DNA, the CDR3 is TGCGCCAGCAGCAAGATGCCGGGCCTAGGCTCCTACGAGCAGTACTTC. Translation gives CASSKMPGLGSYEQYF.